This passage covers 4 T cell receptor beta chains from one sample sequenced in a study of T-cell memory formation after mild COVID-19. Each CDR3 protein gets one entry after TCRdb re-called the 5' RACE reads with MiXCR. Among approximately 240,000 distinct CDR3 sequences listed, about 17% were seen once. The source material was PBMCs or a T cell subset sorted from them (not recorded which). These receptors came from a man aged 18 to 30 who had mild COVID-19 (a few samples of this study predate the infection). Cell type and time point are not known.

The rearrangement joins TRBV9 to TRBJ1-2; D possibly corresponds to TRBD1 (5 bases). V lost 0 bases, J lost 5 bases, and 11 bases lay in between. CDR3 length equals 14 residues. The germline gives CDR1 SGDLS, CDR2 YYNGEE. The CDR3 protein is CASSVDRIGYGYTF. For the CDR3, the DNA is TGTGCCAGCAGCGTAGACAGGATAGGATATGGCTACACCTTC.

This chain joins TRBV30 and TRBJ2-3; TRBD2 matches 8 bases. CDR3 size: 15 residues. The V gene end was trimmed by 3 bases and the J gene end by 5 bases; junction bases not matched to a gene: 10. Per the germline V gene, CDR1 is GTSNPN and CDR2 is SVGIG (reference sequence). DNA of the CDR3: TGTGCCTGGAGCCTCGGGGGGGTTCTAGGAGATACGCAGTATTTT. This encodes CAWSLGGVLGDTQYF.

The chain carries TRBV4-2 and TRBJ1-3, with 10 bases aligning to TRBD1. There are 16 residues in the CDR3. Germline V gene sequence: CDR1 LGHNA, CDR2 YNFKEQ. Unmatched junction bases numbered 3, after V lost 4 bases and J lost 0 bases. In nucleotides, the CDR3 is TGTGCCAGCAGCCTGGGACAGGGGAGCTCTGGAAACACCATATATTTT. Translation gives CASSLGQGSSGNTIYF.

This clonotype was detected a few times. The V call is TRBV3-1, the J call TRBJ1-6, with a tentative D call TRBD1 (5 bases). The CDR3 sequence is 14 residues long. V was shortened by 2 bases and J by 6 bases, with 8 bases between the two germline ends. Germline V CDR1 and CDR2: LGHDT, YNNKEL (reference sequence). CDR3 nucleotides: TGTGCCAGCAGCCAACAGGGTCTTAATTCACCCCTCCACTTT. Residues: CASSQQGLNSPLHF.